The entry that follows covers one T cell receptor beta chain sequence. This sample is drawn from a study of blood T cell repertoires in COVID-19. About the study: Acute and convalescent COVID-19 specimens originated in the United States, Italy and Spain. T cells, B-cell-depleted T cells, or PBMCs provided the cDNA or gDNA that served as material.

As handled by the study authors: Amplification with reference gene primers provided the estimates of nucleated cell counts. TCRdb's copy holds only in-frame clones and misses some; the assay was immunoSEQ multiplex PCR. That table gives V, J and clone size, and the DNA gave D and trimming. The data show approximately 140,000 clones, around 80% seen once. This CDR3 spans 15 amino acids. CDR1 SGDLS and CDR2 YYNGEE come from the germline V gene. Trimming cost V 4 bases and J 2 bases, with 13 bases left between them. The specimen was peripheral blood. The V and J genes are TRBV9 and TRBJ1-5; perhaps TRBD1 as D (5 bases). This receptor was obtained from a man in his sixties with active or convalescent COVID-19. The CDR3 here is CASSRGDLGNQPQHF. The CDR3 DNA sequence: TGTGCCAGCAGCCGGGGGGATTTGGGCAATCAGCCCCAGCATTTT.